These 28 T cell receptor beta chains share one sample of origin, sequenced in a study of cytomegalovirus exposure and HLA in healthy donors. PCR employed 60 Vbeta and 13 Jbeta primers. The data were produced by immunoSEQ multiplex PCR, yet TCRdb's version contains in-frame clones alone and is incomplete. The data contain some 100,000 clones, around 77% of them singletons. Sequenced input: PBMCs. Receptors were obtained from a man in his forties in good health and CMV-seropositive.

CDR3 DNA sequence: TGCGCCAGCAGCCAAGTAGGGACAGGGGGCTTGGAGACCCAGTACTTC. Its protein is CASSQVGTGGLETQYF. V and J are TRBV4-1 and TRBJ2-5; 12 bases fit TRBD1. Germline assignment: CDR1 MGHRA and CDR2 YSYEKL. Unmatched junction bases numbered 5, after V lost 1 base and J lost 5 bases. This CDR3 region has 16 residues.

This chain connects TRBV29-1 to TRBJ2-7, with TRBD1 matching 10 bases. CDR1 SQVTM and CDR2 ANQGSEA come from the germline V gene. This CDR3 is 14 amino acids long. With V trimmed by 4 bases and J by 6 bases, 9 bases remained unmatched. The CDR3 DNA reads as TGCAGCGTTGCGCCACCGGGACAGGGGTTCGAGCAGTACTTC. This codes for CSVAPPGQGFEQYF.

The CDR3 is CASAEGRQETQYF. For the CDR3, the DNA is TGTGCTAGCGCCGAGGGCAGGCAAGAGACCCAGTACTTC. The V gene is TRBV7-7, the J gene TRBJ2-5, with D perhaps TRBD2 (5 bases). Germline loops: CDR1 SSHAT, CDR2 FNYEAQ (reference sequence). The CDR3 is 13 amino acids.

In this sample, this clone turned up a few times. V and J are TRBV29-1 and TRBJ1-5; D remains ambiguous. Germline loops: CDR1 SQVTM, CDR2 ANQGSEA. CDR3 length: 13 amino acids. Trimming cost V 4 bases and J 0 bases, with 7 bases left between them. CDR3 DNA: TGCAGCGTTGGAGGAAATAGCAATCAGCCCCAGCATTTT. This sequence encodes CSVGGNSNQPQHF.

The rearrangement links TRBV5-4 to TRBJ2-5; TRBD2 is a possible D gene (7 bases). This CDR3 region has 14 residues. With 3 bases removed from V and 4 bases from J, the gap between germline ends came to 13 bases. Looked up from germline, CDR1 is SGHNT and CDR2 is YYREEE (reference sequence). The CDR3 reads CASSSVGGPETQYF. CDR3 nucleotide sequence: TGTGCCAGCAGCTCGGTGGGGGGGCCAGAGACCCAGTACTTC.

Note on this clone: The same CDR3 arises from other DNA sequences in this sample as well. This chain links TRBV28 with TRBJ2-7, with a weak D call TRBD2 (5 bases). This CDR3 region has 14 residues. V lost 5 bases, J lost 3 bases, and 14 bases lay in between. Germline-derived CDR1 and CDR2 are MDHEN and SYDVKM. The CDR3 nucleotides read TGTGCCAGCAGTCCCCTGCACGGGGTCTACGAGCAGTACTTC. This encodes CASSPLHGVYEQYF.

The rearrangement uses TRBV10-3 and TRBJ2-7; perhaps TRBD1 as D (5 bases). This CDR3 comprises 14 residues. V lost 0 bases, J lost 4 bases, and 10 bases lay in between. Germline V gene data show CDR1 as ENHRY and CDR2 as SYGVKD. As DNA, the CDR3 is TGTGCCATCAGTGAGTCGGCAGGGCCTTACGAGCAGTACTTC. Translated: CAISESAGPYEQYF.

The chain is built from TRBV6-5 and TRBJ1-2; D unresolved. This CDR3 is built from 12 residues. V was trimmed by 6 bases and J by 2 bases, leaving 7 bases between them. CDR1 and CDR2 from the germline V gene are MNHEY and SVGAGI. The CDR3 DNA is TGTGCCAGCAGACGAGGCAACTATGGCTACACCTTC. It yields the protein CASRRGNYGYTF.

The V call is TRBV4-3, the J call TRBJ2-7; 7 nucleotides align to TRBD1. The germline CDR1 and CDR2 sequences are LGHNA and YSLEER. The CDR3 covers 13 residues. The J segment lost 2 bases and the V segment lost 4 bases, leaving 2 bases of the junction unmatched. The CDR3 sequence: CASSPTGTYEQYF. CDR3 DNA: TGCGCCAGCAGCCCGACAGGGACCTACGAGCAGTACTTC.

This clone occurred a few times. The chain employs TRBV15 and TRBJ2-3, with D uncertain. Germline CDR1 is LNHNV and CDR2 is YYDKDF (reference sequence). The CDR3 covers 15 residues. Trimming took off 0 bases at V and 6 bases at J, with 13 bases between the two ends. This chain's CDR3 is CATSRELILLDTQYF. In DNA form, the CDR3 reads TGTGCCACCAGCAGAGAGCTTATTTTACTTGATACGCAGTATTTT.

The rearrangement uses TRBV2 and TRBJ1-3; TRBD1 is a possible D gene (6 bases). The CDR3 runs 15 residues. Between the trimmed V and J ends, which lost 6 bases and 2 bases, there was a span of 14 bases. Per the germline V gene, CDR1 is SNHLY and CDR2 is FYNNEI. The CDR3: CASRARTAPGNTIYF. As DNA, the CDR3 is TGTGCCAGCAGAGCCCGGACAGCCCCTGGAAACACCATATATTTT. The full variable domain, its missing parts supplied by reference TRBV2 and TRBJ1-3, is EPEVTQTPSHQVTQMGQEVILRCVPISNHLYFYWYRQILGQKVEFLVSFYNNEISEKSEIFDDQFSVERPDGSNFTLKIRSTKLEDSAMYFCASRARTAPGNTIYFGEGSWLTVV.

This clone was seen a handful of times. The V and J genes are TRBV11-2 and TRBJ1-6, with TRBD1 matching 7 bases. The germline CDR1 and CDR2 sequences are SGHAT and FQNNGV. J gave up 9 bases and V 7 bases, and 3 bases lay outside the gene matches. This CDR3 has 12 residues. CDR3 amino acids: CASTDRVSPLHF. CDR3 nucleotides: TGTGCCAGCACTGACAGGGTTTCACCCCTCCACTTT.

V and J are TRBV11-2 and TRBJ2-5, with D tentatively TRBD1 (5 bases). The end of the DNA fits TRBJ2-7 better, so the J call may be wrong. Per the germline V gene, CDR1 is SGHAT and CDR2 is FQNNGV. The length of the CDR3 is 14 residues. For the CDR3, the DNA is TGTGCCAGCAGCCCGCAGGACACCACCTACGAGCAGTACTTC. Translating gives CASSPQDTTYEQYF.

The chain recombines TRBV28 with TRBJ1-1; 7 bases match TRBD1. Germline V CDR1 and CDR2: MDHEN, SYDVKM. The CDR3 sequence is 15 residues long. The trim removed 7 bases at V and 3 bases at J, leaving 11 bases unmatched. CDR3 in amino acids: CASKETRQGYTEAFF. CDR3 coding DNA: TGTGCCAGCAAAGAGACCCGACAGGGTTACACTGAAGCTTTCTTT. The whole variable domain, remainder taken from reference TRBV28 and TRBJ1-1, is DVKVTQSSRYLVKRTGEKVFLECVQDMDHENMFWYRQDPGLGLRLIYFSYDVKMKEKGDIPEGYSVSREKKERFSLILESASTNQTSMYLCASKETRQGYTEAFFGQGTRLTVV.

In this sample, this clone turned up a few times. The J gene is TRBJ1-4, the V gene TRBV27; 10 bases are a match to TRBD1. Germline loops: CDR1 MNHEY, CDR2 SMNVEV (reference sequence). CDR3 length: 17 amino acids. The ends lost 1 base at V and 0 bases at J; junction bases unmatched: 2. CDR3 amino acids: CASSLLGTGATNEKLFF. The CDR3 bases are TGTGCCAGCAGTTTATTGGGGACAGGGGCAACTAATGAAAAACTGTTTTTT.

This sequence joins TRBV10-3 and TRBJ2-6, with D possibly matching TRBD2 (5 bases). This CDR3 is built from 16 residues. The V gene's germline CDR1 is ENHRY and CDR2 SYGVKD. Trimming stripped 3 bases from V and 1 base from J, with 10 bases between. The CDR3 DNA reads TGTGCCATCAGTGACGGGGAAGGATCTGGGGCCAACGTCCTGACTTTC. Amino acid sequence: CAISDGEGSGANVLTF.

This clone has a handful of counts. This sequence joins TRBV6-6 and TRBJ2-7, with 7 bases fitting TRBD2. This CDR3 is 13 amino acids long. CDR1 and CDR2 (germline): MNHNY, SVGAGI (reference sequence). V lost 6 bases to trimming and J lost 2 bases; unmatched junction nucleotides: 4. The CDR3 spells CASRGGGTYEQYF. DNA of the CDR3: TGTGCCAGCAGGGGCGGGGGAACCTACGAGCAGTACTTC.

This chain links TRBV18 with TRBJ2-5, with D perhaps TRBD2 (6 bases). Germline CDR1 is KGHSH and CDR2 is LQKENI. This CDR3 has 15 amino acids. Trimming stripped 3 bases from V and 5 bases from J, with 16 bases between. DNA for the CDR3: TGTGCCAGCTCACCGACTAGTGGCCTCAAGGAGACCCAGTACTTC. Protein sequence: CASSPTSGLKETQYF.

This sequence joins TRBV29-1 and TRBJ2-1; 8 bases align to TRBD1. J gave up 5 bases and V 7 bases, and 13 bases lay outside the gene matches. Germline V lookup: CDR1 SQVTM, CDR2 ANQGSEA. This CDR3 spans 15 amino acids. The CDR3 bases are TGCAGCGGGTCGACAGGGGCCCACCAAGACAATGAGCAGTTCTTC. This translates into CSGSTGAHQDNEQFF.

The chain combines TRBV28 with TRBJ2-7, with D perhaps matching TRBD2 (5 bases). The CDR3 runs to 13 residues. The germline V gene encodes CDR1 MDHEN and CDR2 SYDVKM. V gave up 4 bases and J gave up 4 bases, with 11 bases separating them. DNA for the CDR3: TGTGCCAGCAGTTCCGGGATTAGGTACGAGCAGTACTTC. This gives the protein CASSSGIRYEQYF.

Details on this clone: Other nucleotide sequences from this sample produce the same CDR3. CDR3 residues: CASSVYTDTQYF. For the CDR3, the DNA is TGTGCCAGCAGCGTGTACACAGATACGCAGTATTTT. The chain joins TRBV9 to TRBJ2-3; D unclear. The V gene lost 2 bases and the J gene lost 2 bases, with 3 bases spanning the gap. Germline CDR1 reads SGDLS; CDR2 reads YYNGEE. The CDR3 loop spans 12 amino acids.

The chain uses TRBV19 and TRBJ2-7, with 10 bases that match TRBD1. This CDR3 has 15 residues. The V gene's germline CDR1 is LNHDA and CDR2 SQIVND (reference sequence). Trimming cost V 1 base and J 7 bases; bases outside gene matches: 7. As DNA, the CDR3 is TGTGCCAGTAGTATAGGGATCGGGACAGGGGAGGAGCAGTACTTC. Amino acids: CASSIGIGTGEEQYF.

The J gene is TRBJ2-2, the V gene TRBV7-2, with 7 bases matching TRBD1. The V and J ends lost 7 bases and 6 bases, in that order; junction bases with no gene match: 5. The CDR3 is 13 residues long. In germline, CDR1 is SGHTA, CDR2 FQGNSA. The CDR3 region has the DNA TGTGCCAGCATTGTCACAGGGGCCGGGGAGCTGTTTTTT. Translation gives CASIVTGAGELFF.

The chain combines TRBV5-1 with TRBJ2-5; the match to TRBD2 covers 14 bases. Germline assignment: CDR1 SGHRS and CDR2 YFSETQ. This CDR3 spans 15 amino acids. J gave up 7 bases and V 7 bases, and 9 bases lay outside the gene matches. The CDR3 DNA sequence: TGCGCCAGCGCCCCCGGGGGGACTAGCGGGGGGACCCAGTACTTC. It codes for CASAPGGTSGGTQYF. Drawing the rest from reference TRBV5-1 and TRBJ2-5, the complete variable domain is KAGVTQTPRYLIKTRGQQVTLSCSPISGHRSVSWYQQTPGQGLQFLFEYFSETQRNKGNFPGRFSGRQFSNSRSEMNVSTLELGDSALYLCASAPGGTSGGTQYFGPGTRLLVL.

CDR3 residues: CASSIGTIEQFF. Here the CDR3 DNA reads TGCGCCAGCAGCATTGGGACTATTGAGCAGTTCTTC. The chain employs TRBV5-1 and TRBJ2-1; 7 nucleotides match TRBD2. CDR3 length: 12 amino acids. The V segment lost 4 bases and the J segment 9 bases; nucleotides outside the gene matches: 4. Germline V gene sequence: CDR1 SGHRS, CDR2 YFSETQ.

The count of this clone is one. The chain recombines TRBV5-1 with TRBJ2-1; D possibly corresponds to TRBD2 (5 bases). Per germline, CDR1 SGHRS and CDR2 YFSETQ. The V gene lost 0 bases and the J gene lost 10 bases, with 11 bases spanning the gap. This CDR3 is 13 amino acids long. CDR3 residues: CASSLGVWEEQFF. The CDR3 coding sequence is TGCGCCAGCAGCTTGGGGGTTTGGGAGGAGCAGTTCTTC.

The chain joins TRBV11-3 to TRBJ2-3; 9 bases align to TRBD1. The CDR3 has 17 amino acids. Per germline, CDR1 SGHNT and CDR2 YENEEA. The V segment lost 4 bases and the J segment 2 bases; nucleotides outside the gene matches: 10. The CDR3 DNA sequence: TGTGCCAGCAGCTCACGGACAGGGGACGGGTTCACAGATACGCAGTATTTT. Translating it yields CASSSRTGDGFTDTQYF.

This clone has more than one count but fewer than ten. The CDR3 is CASSYRTPSTDTQYF. The CDR3 region has the DNA TGTGCCAGCAGTTACCGTACACCGAGCACAGATACGCAGTATTTT. The chain is built from TRBV6-5 and TRBJ2-3; no definite D call. The CDR3 has 15 residues. CDR1 is MNHEY and CDR2 is SVGAGI in the germline V gene. Trimming shortened V by 2 bases and J by 0 bases, and 9 bases separated the two germline ends.